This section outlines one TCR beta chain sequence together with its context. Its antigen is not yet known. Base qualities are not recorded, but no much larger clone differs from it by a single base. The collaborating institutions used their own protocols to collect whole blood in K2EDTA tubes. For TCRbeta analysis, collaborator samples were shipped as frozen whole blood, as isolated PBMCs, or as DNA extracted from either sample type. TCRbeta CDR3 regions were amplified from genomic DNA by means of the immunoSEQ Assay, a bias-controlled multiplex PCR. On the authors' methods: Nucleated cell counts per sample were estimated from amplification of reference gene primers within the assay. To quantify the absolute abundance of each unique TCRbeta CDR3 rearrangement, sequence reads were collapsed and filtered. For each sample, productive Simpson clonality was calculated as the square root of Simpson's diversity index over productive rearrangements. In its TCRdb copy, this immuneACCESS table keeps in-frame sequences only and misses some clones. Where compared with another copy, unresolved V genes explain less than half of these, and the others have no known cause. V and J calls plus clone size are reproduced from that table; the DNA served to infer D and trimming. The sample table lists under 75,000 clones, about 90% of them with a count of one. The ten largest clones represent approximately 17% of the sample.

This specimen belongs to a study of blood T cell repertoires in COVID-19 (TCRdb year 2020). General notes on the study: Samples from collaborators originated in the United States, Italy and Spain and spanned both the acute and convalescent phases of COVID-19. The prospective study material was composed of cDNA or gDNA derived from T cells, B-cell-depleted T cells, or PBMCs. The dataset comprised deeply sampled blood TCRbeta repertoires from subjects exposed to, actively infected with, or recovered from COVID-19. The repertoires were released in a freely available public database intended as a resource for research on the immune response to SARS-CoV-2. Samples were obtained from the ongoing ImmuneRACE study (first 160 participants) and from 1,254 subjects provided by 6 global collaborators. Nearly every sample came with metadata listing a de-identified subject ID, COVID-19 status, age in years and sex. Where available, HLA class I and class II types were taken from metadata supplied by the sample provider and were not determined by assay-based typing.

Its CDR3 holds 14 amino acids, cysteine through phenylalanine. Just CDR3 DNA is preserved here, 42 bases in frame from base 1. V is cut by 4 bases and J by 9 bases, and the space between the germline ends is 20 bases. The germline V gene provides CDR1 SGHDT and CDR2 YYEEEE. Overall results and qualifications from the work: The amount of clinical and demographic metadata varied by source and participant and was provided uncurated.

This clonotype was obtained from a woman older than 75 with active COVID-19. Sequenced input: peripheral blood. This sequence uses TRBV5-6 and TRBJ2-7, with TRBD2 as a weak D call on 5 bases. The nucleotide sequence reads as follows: TGTGCCAGCAGCCTTCGAGGGCCCCTCGTGGGGCAGTACTTC. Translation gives CASSLRGPLVGQYF.